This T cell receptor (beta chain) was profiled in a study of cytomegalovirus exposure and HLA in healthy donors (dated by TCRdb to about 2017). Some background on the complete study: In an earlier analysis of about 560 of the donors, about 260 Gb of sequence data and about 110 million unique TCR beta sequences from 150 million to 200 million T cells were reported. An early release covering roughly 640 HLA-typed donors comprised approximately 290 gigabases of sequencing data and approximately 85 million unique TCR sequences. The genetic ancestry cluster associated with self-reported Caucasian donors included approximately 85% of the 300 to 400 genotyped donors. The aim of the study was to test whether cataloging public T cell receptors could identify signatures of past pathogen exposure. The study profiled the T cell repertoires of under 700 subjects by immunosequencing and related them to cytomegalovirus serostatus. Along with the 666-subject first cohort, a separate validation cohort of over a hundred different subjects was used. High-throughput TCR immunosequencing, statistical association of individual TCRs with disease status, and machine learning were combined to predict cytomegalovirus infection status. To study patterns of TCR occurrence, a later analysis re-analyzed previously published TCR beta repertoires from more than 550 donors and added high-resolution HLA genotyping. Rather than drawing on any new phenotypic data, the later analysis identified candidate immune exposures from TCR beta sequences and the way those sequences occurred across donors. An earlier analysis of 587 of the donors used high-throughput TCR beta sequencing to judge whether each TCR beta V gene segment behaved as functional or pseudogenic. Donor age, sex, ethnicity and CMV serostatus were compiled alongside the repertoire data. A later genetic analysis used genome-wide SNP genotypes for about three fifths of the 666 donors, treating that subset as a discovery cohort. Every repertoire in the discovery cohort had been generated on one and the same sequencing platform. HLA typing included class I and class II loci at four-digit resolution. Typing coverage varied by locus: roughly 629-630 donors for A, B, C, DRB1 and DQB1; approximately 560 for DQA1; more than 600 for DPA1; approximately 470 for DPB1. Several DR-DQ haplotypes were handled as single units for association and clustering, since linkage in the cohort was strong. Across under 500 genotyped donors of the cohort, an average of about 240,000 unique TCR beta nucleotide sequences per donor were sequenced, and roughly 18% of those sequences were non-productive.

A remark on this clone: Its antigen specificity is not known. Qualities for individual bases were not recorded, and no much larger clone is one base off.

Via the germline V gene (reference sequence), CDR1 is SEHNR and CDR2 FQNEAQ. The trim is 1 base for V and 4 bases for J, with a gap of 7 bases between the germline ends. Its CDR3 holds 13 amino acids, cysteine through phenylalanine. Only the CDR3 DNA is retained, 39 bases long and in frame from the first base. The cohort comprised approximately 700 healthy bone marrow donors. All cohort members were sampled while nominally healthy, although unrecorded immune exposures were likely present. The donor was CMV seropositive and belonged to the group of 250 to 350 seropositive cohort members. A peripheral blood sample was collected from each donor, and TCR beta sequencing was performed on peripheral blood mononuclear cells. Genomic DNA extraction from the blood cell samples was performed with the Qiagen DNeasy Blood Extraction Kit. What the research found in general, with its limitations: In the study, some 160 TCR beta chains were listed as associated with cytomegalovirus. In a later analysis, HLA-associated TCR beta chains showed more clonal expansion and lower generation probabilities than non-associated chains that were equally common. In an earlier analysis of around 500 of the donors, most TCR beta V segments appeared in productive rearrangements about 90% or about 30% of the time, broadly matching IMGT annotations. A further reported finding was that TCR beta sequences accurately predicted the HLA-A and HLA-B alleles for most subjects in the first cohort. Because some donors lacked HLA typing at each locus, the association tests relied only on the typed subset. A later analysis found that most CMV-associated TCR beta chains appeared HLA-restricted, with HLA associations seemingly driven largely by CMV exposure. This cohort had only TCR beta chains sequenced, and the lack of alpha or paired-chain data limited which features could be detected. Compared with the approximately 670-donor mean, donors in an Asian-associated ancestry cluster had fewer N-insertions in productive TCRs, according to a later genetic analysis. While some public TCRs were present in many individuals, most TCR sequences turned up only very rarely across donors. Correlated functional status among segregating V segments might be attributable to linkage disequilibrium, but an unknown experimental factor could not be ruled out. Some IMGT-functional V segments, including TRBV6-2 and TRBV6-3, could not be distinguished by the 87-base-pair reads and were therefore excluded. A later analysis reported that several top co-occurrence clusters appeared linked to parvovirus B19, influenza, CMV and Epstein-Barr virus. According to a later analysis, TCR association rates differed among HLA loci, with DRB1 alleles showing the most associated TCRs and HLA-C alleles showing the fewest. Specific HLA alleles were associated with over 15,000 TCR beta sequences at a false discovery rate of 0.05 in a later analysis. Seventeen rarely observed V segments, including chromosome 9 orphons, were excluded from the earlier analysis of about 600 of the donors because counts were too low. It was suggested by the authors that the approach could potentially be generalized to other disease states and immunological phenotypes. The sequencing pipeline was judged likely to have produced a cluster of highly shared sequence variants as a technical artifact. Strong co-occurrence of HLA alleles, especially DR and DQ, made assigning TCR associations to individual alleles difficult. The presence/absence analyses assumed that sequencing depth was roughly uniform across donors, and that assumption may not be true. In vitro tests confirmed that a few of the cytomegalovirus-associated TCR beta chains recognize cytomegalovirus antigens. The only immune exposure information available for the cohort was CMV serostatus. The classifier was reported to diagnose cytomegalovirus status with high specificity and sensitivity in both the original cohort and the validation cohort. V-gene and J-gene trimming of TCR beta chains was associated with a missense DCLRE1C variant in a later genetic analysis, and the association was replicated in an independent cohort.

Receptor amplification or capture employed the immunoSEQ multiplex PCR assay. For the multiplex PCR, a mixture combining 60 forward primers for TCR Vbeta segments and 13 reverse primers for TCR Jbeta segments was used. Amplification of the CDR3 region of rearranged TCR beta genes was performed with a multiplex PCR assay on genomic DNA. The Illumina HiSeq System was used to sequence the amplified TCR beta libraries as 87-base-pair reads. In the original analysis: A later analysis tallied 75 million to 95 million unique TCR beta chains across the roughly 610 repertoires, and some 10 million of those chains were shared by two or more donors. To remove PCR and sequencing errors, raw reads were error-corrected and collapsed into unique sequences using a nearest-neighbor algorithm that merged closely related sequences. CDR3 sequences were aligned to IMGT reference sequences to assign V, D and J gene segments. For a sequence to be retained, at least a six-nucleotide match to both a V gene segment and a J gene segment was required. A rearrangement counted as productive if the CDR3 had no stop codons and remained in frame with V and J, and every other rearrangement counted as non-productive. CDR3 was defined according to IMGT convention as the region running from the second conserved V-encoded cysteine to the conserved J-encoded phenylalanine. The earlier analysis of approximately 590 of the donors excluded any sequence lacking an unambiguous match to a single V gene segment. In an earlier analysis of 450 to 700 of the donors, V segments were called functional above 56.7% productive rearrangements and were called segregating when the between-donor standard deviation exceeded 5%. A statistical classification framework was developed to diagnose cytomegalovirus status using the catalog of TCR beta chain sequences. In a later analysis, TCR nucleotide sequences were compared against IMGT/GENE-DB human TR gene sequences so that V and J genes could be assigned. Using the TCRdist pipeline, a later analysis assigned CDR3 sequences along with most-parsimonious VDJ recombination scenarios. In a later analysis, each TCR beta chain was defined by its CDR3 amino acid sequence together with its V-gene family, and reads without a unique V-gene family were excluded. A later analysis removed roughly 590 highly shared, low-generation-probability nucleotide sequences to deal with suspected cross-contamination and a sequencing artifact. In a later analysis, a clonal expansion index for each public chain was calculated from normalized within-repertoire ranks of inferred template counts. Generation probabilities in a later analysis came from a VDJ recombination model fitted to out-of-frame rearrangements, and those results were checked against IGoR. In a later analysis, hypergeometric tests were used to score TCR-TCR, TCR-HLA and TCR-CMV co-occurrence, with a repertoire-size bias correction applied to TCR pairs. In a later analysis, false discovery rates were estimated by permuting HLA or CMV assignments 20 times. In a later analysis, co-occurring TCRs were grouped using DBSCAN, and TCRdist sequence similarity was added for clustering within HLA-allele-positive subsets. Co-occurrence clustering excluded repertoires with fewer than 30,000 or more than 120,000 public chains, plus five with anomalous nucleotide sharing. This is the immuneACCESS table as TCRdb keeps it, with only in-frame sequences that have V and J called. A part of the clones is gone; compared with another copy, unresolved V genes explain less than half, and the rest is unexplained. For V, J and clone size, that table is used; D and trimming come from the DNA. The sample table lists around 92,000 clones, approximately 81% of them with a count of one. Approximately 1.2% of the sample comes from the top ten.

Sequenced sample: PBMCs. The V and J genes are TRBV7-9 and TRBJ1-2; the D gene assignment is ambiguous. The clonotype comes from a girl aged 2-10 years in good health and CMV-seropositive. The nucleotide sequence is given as TGTGCCAGCAGCTTAGGGGCAGGCTATGGCTACACCTTC. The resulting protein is CASSLGAGYGYTF.